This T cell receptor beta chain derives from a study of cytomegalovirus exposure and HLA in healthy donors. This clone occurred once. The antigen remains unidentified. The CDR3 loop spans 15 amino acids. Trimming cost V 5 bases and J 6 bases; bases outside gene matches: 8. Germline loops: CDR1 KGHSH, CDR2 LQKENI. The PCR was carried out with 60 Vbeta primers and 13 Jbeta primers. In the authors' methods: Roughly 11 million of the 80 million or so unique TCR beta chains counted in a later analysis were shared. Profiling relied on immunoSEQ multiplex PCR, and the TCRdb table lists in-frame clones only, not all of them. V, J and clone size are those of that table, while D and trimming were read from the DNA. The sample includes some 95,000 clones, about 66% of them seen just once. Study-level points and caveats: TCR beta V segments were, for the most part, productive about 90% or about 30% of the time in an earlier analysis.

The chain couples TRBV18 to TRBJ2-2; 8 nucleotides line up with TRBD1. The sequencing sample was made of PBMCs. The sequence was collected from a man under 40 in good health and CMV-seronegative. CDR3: CASSSKTGESGELFF. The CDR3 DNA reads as TGTGCCAGCTCATCCAAGACAGGGGAATCCGGGGAGCTGTTTTTT.